The sequence of this TCR beta chain was determined in a study of shared clonotypes between healthy human individuals. The assay was immunoSEQ multiplex PCR, and TCRdb's table has in-frame clones only and misses some. The data show about 2.2 million clones, approximately 94% seen once. This clone was observed a single time. Its antigen is unidentified. Overall study findings and caveats: As a rule, naive subsets had a larger estimated richness than memory subsets.

The CDR3 sequence is 18 residues long. Naive-designated CD8 cells lacked CD45RO, were positively enriched for CCR7, and omitted terminally differentiated effector memory CD45RA+ cells. This chain links TRBV21-1 with TRBJ1-1. TRBV21-1 is an annotated pseudogene. The specimen sequenced was naive CD8+ T cells from PBMCs. This sequence originates from a man between 18 and 35 years old in good health. Some clones in this sample may be carry-over from other donors' samples. CDR3 protein: CASSKGRTGGTMNTEAFF. In DNA, the CDR3 is TGTGCCAGCAGCAAAGGACGTACTGGGGGGACTATGAACACTGAAGCTTTCTTT.